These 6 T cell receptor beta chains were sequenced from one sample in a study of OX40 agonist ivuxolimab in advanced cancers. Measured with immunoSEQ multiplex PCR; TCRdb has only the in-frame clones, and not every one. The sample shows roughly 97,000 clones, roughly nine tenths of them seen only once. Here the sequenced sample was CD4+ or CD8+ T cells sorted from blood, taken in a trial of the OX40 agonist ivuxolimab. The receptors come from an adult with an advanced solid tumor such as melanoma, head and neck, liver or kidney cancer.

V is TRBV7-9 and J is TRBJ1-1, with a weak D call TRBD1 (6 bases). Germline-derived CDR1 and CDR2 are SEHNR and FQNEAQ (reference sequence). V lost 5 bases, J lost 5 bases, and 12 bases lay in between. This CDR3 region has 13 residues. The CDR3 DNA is TGTGCCAGCAGCCCCCCAGGGGCTACTGAAGCTTTCTTT. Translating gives CASSPPGATEAFF.

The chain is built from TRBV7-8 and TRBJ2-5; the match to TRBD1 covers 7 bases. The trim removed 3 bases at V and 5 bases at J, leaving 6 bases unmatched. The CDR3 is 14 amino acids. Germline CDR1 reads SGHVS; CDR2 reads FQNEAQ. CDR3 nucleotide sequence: TGTGCCAGCAGCTTCGACAGGGTAGACGAGACCCAGTACTTC. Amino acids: CASSFDRVDETQYF.

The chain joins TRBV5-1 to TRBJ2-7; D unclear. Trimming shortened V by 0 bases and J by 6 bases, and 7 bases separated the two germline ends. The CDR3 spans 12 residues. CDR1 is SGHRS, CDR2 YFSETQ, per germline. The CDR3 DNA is TGCGCCAGCAGCTTGGGAGACACCGAGCAGTACTTC. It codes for CASSLGDTEQYF.

The CDR3 region has the DNA TGTGCCAGCAGCTTAGGTTCCGTAATGAACACTGAAGCTTTCTTT. Its translation is CASSLGSVMNTEAFF. V is TRBV7-9 and J is TRBJ1-1; D unclear. CDR1 and CDR2 from the germline V gene are SEHNR and FQNEAQ (reference sequence). CDR3 length equals 15 residues. Trimming took 1 base from V and 0 from J, leaving 9 bases between them.

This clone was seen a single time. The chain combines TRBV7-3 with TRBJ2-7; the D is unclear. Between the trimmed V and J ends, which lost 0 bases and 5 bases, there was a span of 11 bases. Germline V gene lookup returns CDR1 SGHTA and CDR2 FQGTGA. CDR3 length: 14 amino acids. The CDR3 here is CASSLTSTANEQYF. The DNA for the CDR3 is TGTGCCAGCAGCTTAACTAGTACCGCCAACGAGCAGTACTTC.

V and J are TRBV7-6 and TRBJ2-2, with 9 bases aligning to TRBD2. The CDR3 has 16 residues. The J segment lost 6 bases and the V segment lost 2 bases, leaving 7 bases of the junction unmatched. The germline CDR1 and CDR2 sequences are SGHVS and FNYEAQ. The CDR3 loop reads CASSLWASGVAGELFF. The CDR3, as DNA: TGTGCCAGCAGCTTATGGGCTAGCGGGGTTGCCGGGGAGCTGTTTTTT.